This entry lists 13 T cell receptor beta chains sequenced from one sample in a study of cytomegalovirus exposure and HLA in healthy donors. PCR involved 60 Vbeta and 13 Jbeta primers. Sequenced by immunoSEQ multiplex PCR; TCRdb stores in-frame clones only, minus some. Among some 200,000 clones listed, roughly 70% were seen once. Sample: PBMCs. The source is a middle-aged man in good health and CMV-seropositive.

V is TRBV6-1 and J is TRBJ2-7; D is possibly TRBD2 (7 bases). Germline V gives CDR1 MNHNS, CDR2 SASEGT. The V gene lost 4 bases and the J gene lost 5 bases, with 18 bases spanning the gap. This CDR3 comprises 15 residues. The CDR3 loop reads CASSGRGADRDEQYF. The CDR3 bases are TGTGCCAGCAGTGGACGGGGGGCCGATCGAGACGAGCAGTACTTC.

This chain links TRBV6-5 with TRBJ1-1; the match to TRBD1 covers 7 bases. CDR1 MNHEY and CDR2 SVGAGI come from the germline V gene. The J segment lost 1 base and the V segment lost 2 bases, leaving 1 base of the junction unmatched. The CDR3 has 14 residues. This chain's CDR3 is CASSYPGGNTEAFF. The CDR3 bases are TGTGCCAGCAGTTACCCAGGGGGGAACACTGAAGCTTTCTTT.

This chain connects TRBV5-1 to TRBJ2-5; D perhaps matches TRBD2 (6 bases). The V gene lost 4 bases and the J gene lost 2 bases, with 18 bases spanning the gap. The germline gives CDR1 SGHRS, CDR2 YFSETQ. The CDR3 has 16 residues. The CDR3 DNA reads TGCGCCAGCAGCCGGGGGAGTGGGCAGACACAAGAGACCCAGTACTTC. This codes for CASSRGSGQTQETQYF.

The chain uses TRBV11-1 and TRBJ2-5; 8 nucleotides agree with TRBD2. Germline CDR1 SGHAT, CDR2 FQDESV (reference sequence). The CDR3 covers 15 residues. The V and J ends lost 1 base and 3 bases, in that order; junction bases with no gene match: 4. As DNA, the CDR3 is TGTGCCAGCAGCTTAGGCGCGCGGGGGGAAGAGACCCAGTACTTC. Translated: CASSLGARGEETQYF. Together with reference TRBV11-1 and TRBJ2-5, the CDR3 gives the full variable domain: EAEVAQSPRYKITEKSQAVAFWCDPISGHATLYWYRQILGQGPELLVQFQDESVVDDSQLPKDRFSAERLKGVDSTLKIQPAELGDSAMYLCASSLGARGEETQYFGPGTRLLVL.

V gene TRBV6-5 combines with J gene TRBJ2-7, with D maybe TRBD1 (5 bases). V lost 6 bases to trimming and J lost 0 bases, with 9 bases between them. The CDR3 consists of 13 residues. Germline V gives CDR1 MNHEY, CDR2 SVGAGI. The DNA of the CDR3 is TGTGCCAGCAGACGACAGAGCTCCTACGAGCAGTACTTC. Its translation: CASRRQSSYEQYF.

Regarding this clone: Other DNA sequences in the sample encode the same CDR3. The rearrangement links TRBV18 to TRBJ2-2, with D possibly being TRBD2 (6 bases). The CDR3 is made up of 14 amino acids. The V and J ends lost 6 bases and 1 base respectively, with 9 bases between them. Germline V gene lookup returns CDR1 KGHSH and CDR2 LQKENI. The CDR3 DNA reads TGTGCCAGCTCCCCCGGGGGGAACACCGGGGAGCTGTTTTTT. Translated: CASSPGGNTGELFF.

The sample holds a few counts of this clone. The V and J genes are TRBV6-5 and TRBJ1-1; D not resolved. V was cut by 7 bases and J by 5 bases, with 5 bases left in between. CDR1 is MNHEY and CDR2 is SVGAGI in the germline V gene. The CDR3 covers 10 residues. For the CDR3, the DNA is TGTGCCAGCAACAGAACTGAAGCTTTCTTT. Its translation: CASNRTEAFF.

The gene calls are TRBV5-4 and TRBJ1-4; 8 bases are a match to TRBD1. V lost 2 bases and J lost 6; bases outside the gene matches: 3. The CDR3 length is 14 residues. Per germline, CDR1 SGHNT and CDR2 YYREEE (reference sequence). This CDR3 is CASSLQGGDEKLFF. CDR3 DNA: TGTGCCAGCAGCTTACAGGGGGGCGATGAAAAACTGTTTTTT.

This clone was detected a few times. CDR3 amino acids: CASSVTMNTEAFF. The CDR3 coding sequence is TGTGCCAGCAGTGTAACAATGAACACTGAAGCTTTCTTT. The gene calls are TRBV2 and TRBJ1-1; no firm D call. This CDR3 has 13 amino acids. Germline CDR1 and CDR2: SNHLY and FYNNEI. V dropped 4 bases and J dropped 0 bases, with 6 bases sitting between them.

The gene calls are TRBV28 and TRBJ1-1; D is perhaps TRBD1 (6 bases). The germline CDR1 and CDR2 sequences are MDHEN and SYDVKM. CDR3 size: 18 residues. Trimming left V 1 base short and J 0 bases short, with 18 bases between. The CDR3: CASSLLKAGENMNTEAFF. DNA for the CDR3: TGTGCCAGCAGTTTATTAAAGGCAGGGGAAAACATGAACACTGAAGCTTTCTTT. Combining the CDR3 with reference TRBV28 and TRBJ1-1 gives the whole variable domain DVKVTQSSRYLVKRTGEKVFLECVQDMDHENMFWYRQDPGLGLRLIYFSYDVKMKEKGDIPEGYSVSREKKERFSLILESASTNQTSMYLCASSLLKAGENMNTEAFFGQGTRLTVV.

J is TRBJ2-1 and V is TRBV2; 9 nucleotides match TRBD2. Germline-derived CDR1 and CDR2 are SNHLY and FYNNEI. The CDR3 is 15 amino acids. Trimming took 2 bases from V and 4 from J; bases not matched to a gene: 3. As DNA, the CDR3 is TGTGCCAGCAGTGAACGGAGCGGGGGGTACAATGAGCAGTTCTTC. Amino acid sequence: CASSERSGGYNEQFF.

The chain links TRBV6-5 to TRBJ2-5; 11 bases are a match to TRBD1. Judging by the DNA end, TRBJ2-7 fits better; the J call may be wrong. CDR3 size: 15 residues. Germline-derived CDR1 and CDR2 are MNHEY and SVGAGI. This CDR3 reads CASSPAGQGVYEQYF. CDR3 bases: TGTGCCAGCAGTCCAGCGGGACAGGGGGTTTACGAGCAGTACTTC.

This chain uses TRBV5-4 with TRBJ2-2; TRBD1 might be the D (7 bases). This CDR3 spans 17 amino acids. CDR1 is SGHNT, CDR2 YYREEE, per germline (reference sequence). V was cut by 1 base and J by 0 bases, with 13 bases left in between. The CDR3 reads CASSLFRGDSNTGELFF. The CDR3 nucleotides are TGTGCCAGCAGCTTGTTCAGGGGGGATTCGAACACCGGGGAGCTGTTTTTT. The full variable domain, with the rest looked up from reference TRBV5-4 and TRBJ2-2, is ETGVTQSPTHLIKTRGQQVTLRCSSQSGHNTVSWYQQALGQGPQFIFQYYREEENGRGNFPPRFSGLQFPNYSSELNVNALELDDSALYLCASSLFRGDSNTGELFFGEGSRLTVL.